This TCR beta chain emerged from a study of Siglec-9 on CD8 T cells in melanoma. Measured with immunoSEQ multiplex PCR; TCRdb has only the in-frame clones, and not every one. Of 36,000 or so clones listed, 80% to 85% are singletons. V was clipped by 6 bases and J by 5 bases; unmatched bases: 5. CDR1 is SNHLY, CDR2 FYNNEI, per germline. CDR3 size: 15 residues. To note about this clone: As yet, its antigen is unknown.

Notes on the study in general: An effector memory CD8+ T-cell subset seemingly accumulating in melanoma was reportedly marked and regulated by Siglec-9.

Sequencing input: Siglec-9- CD8+ T cells sorted from blood. This chain links TRBV2 with TRBJ2-1; 12 bases align to TRBD2. The clonotype originates from a human donor in good health. CDR3 DNA: TGTGCCAGCAGCGCTACTAGCGGGGGGAACAATGAGCAGTTCTTC. Translation: CASSATSGGNNEQFF.